Listed below are T cell receptor beta chains from one sample, sequenced in a study of blood T cell repertoires in COVID-19. TCRdb keeps only in-frame clones here, not all; method: immunoSEQ multiplex PCR. The sample contains some 50,000 clones, approximately 90% of which appear only once. The sequenced material came from peripheral blood. These receptors were collected from a man aged 35-49 years with acute or convalescent COVID-19. Both conserved end residues are part of each CDR3. Each record gives: J gene, clone size, V gene, CDR3 length, D gene, CDR3 protein, CDR3 DNA. D genes are given only for firm matches. Some rows mark clone size as missing; the rest say once, few, many or name a class of expanded clone.

>TRBJ2-1|.|TRBV3-1/TRBV3-2|13|.
CASSQDPLFEQFF
TGTGCCAGCAGCCAAGATCCTCTTTTTGAGCAGTTCTTC
>TRBJ2-3|.|TRBV7-7|17|TRBD2
CASSPWTSGSIADTQYF
TGTGCCAGCAGCCCATGGACTAGCGGGTCTATTGCAGATACGCAGTATTTT
>TRBJ1-1|.|TRBV4-1|15|TRBD1
CASSEDRGKGTEAFF
TGCGCCAGCAGCGAAGACAGGGGGAAGGGCACTGAAGCTTTCTTT
>TRBJ2-7|.|TRBV4-2|18|TRBD2
CASSQDRGLAGISEEQYF
TGTGCCAGCAGCCAAGATCGCGGACTAGCGGGAATCTCAGAAGAGCAGTACTTC
>TRBJ1-1|.|TRBV6-5|12|TRBD1
CASRRTGREAFF
TGTGCCAGCAGAAGGACAGGTCGGGAAGCTTTCTTT
>TRBJ2-5|.|TRBV5-4|14|.
CASSLVGSQETQYF
TGTGCCAGCAGCTTGGTGGGCAGCCAAGAGACCCAGTACTTC
>TRBJ1-1|.|TRBV9|15|.
CASSPMGSRVTEAFF
TGTGCCAGCAGTCCTATGGGGTCCAGGGTCACTGAAGCTTTCTTT
>TRBJ2-7|.|TRBV7-9|16|TRBD2
CASSSERGKGANEQYF
TGTGCCAGCAGCTCGGAGCGGGGGAAAGGAGCCAACGAGCAGTACTTC
>TRBJ1-2|.|TRBV6-5|16|.
CASSYIRTGGGYGYTF
TGTGCCAGCAGTTATATCAGGACGGGCGGGGGCTATGGCTACACCTTC
>TRBJ1-4|.|TRBV3-1/TRBV3-2|14|.
CASRGDQALEKLFF
TGTGCCAGCAGGGGCGACCAGGCCCTCGAAAAACTGTTTTTT
>TRBJ2-5|.|TRBV11-2|10|.
CAGGGETQYF
TGTGCCGGGGGAGGTGAGACCCAGTACTTC
>TRBJ1-1|.|TRBV2|12|.
CASRKDSDEAFF
TGTGCCAGCAGGAAAGACAGCGATGAAGCTTTCTTT
>TRBJ2-7|.|TRBV7-8|17|.
CASSLVVLGSSSYEQYF
TGTGCCAGCAGCTTAGTCGTGCTCGGGAGCTCTTCCTACGAGCAGTACTTC
>TRBJ1-2|.|TRBV18|14|TRBD1
CASSPYGQGEGYTF
TGTGCCAGCTCACCCTACGGACAGGGTGAAGGCTACACCTTC
>TRBJ2-3|.|TRBV5-4|15|.
CASSLDGGGTDTQYF
TGTGCCAGCAGCTTGGATGGAGGTGGCACAGATACGCAGTATTTT
>TRBJ1-1|.|TRBV11-2|14|TRBD1
CASSPRQGGTEAFF
TGTGCCAGCAGCCCCCGACAGGGAGGCACTGAAGCTTTCTTT
>TRBJ2-7|.|TRBV2|14|.
CASSEQGTFHEQYF
TGTGCCAGCAGTGAACAGGGTACATTTCACGAGCAGTACTTC
>TRBJ1-1|.|TRBV7-2|13|.
CASSLLGGTEAFF
TGTGCCAGCAGCCTTCTGGGGGGCACTGAAGCTTTCTTT
>TRBJ2-7|.|TRBV18|13|.
CASSPDRPYEQYF
TGTGCCAGCTCACCGGACAGACCCTACGAGCAGTACTTC
>TRBJ2-5|.|TRBV19|14|.
CASSRRDKQETQYF
TGTGCCAGTAGCCGCCGGGACAAACAAGAGACCCAGTACTTC
>TRBJ1-2|.|TRBV28|11|.
CASSLLGVLGF
TGTGCCAGCAGTCTGCTAGGGGTGCTTGGCTTC
>TRBJ2-2|.|TRBV5-1|15|TRBD2
CASRGLAGGTGELFF
TGCGCCAGCAGAGGACTAGCGGGAGGTACCGGGGAGCTGTTTTTT
>TRBJ2-7|.|TRBV11-2|14|TRBD2
CASSLGEGAPEQYF
TGTGCCAGCAGCTTAGGGGAGGGAGCCCCCGAGCAGTACTTC
>TRBJ2-1|once|TRBV3-1/TRBV3-2|15|TRBD2
CASSRSGGLYNEQFF
TGTGCCAGCAGCCGTAGCGGGGGACTCTACAATGAGCAGTTCTTC
>TRBJ1-1|.|TRBV2|13|TRBD1
CASGDRVGTEAFF
TGTGCCAGCGGGGACAGGGTCGGCACTGAAGCTTTCTTT
>TRBJ1-1|.|TRBV11-2|13|TRBD1
CASSRGTAPEAFF
TGTGCCAGCAGCCGAGGGACAGCCCCTGAAGCTTTCTTT
>TRBJ1-2|.|TRBV19|13|.
CASSRGIHYGYTF
TGTGCCAGTAGCCGCGGTATCCACTATGGCTACACCTTC
>TRBJ1-1|.|TRBV5-1|14|.
CASTSTQPGTEAFF
TGCGCCAGCACTTCTACACAACCGGGGACTGAAGCTTTCTTT
>TRBJ2-2|.|TRBV6-2/TRBV6-3|15|TRBD1
CASSFQGANTGELFF
TGTGCCAGCAGTTTTCAGGGGGCAAACACCGGGGAGCTGTTTTTT
>TRBJ1-6|.|TRBV14|15|.
CASSQEKTPNSPLHF
TGTGCCAGCAGCCAAGAGAAGACACCAAATTCACCCCTCCACTTT